This T cell receptor beta chain was documented in a study of T cell changes during pregnancy in multiple sclerosis. The protocol was immunoSEQ multiplex PCR, while the TCRdb copy is restricted to in-frame clones and leaves out a portion. Of about 40,000 clones in the sample, around nine tenths were seen once. This clone was counted once. Germline V gene sequence: CDR1 SGHDT, CDR2 YYEEEE. The CDR3 is 14 amino acids. Trimming left V 4 bases short and J 0 bases short, with 11 bases between. The genes are TRBV5-6 and TRBJ2-7, with D maybe TRBD2 (6 bases). Sequences were derived from peripheral blood, sampled in the first trimester of pregnancy. This clonotype was obtained from a female donor in good health, enrolled as a control in a pregnancy study. The CDR3 is CASSLGGPSYEQYF. Here the CDR3 DNA reads TGTGCCAGCAGCCTCGGGGGACCCTCCTACGAGCAGTACTTC.